This TCR beta chain was observed in a study of T cell responses to AZD1222 COVID-19 vaccine. Germline CDR1 is SEHNR and CDR2 is FQNEAQ (reference sequence). The J segment lost 3 bases and the V segment lost 3 bases, leaving 4 bases of the junction unmatched. This CDR3 is built from 15 residues. Sequenced by immunoSEQ multiplex PCR; TCRdb stores in-frame clones only, minus some. Altogether approximately 150,000 clones are present, around nine tenths being singletons, with the ten largest covering less than 3%. This specimen consisted of peripheral blood, obtained on day 0 of AZD1222 vaccination. The clonotype comes from an adult in good health. This rearrangement joins TRBV7-9 to TRBJ2-3; 9 bases align to TRBD1. Written as DNA, the CDR3 is TGTGCCAGCAGCTTGGACAGGGGTGGTACAGATACGCAGTATTTT. Protein product: CASSLDRGGTDTQYF.